This record covers a single T cell receptor beta chain. Its antigen is unknown. No quality values exist for individual bases; no much larger clone is one base distant. The immunoSEQ Assay, a bias-controlled multiplex PCR, was used to amplify TCRbeta CDR3 regions from genomic DNA. Under the source paper's analysis protocol: Within the assay, amplification of reference gene primers was used to estimate how many nucleated cells each sample contained. To quantify the absolute abundance of each unique TCRbeta CDR3 rearrangement, sequence reads were collapsed and filtered. Productive Simpson clonality was computed per sample as the square root of Simpson's diversity index over productive rearrangements. Imported from immuneACCESS, the table was reduced by TCRdb to in-frame sequences with V and J called. These copies leave out some clones; in studies compared against another copy, an unresolved V gene accounts for under half, and the cause of the remainder is not known. Clonal size and the V and J genes are those of that table, whereas D and trimming came from the DNA. The sample includes 150,000 to 200,000 clones, with around 88% observed a single time. Around 5% of the sample lies in the top ten.

Measured from the cysteine to the phenylalanine, the CDR3 is 11 residues long. Of all the DNA, just the CDR3 is kept, 33 bases in frame from base 1. CDR1 and CDR2 (SQVTM, ANQGSEA) derive from the germline V gene. Each collaborating institution followed its own protocols to collect whole blood in K2EDTA tubes. For TCRbeta analysis, collaborators shipped samples as frozen whole blood, isolated PBMCs, or DNA extracted from either of those sample types. The sample originates from a study of blood T cell repertoires in COVID-19 (dated by TCRdb to 2018 to 2020). General notes on the study: Samples from collaborators originated in the United States, Italy and Spain and spanned both the acute and convalescent phases of COVID-19. The prospective study material was composed of cDNA or gDNA derived from T cells, B-cell-depleted T cells, or PBMCs. The dataset comprised deeply sampled blood TCRbeta repertoires from subjects exposed to, actively infected with, or recovered from COVID-19. The repertoires were released in a freely available public database meant as a resource for research on the immune response to SARS-CoV-2. Samples came from the ongoing ImmuneRACE study (first 160 participants) plus 1,254 subjects from 6 global collaborators. Nearly every sample came with metadata listing a de-identified subject ID, COVID-19 status, age in years and sex. Where available, HLA class I and class II types were obtained from metadata supplied by the sample provider rather than from assay-based typing.

Points the paper makes about the study in general: How much clinical and demographic metadata was included differed by source and by participant, and the metadata was provided uncurated.

The sequence joins TRBV29-1 to TRBJ1-2; a weak D assignment points to TRBD1 (5 bases agree). Sequencing was carried out using peripheral blood. This receptor was identified in a human donor in a cohort sampled during active COVID-19. CDR3 protein: CTAGGDYGYTF. The nucleotide sequence reads TGCACCGCCGGGGGGGACTATGGCTACACCTTC.